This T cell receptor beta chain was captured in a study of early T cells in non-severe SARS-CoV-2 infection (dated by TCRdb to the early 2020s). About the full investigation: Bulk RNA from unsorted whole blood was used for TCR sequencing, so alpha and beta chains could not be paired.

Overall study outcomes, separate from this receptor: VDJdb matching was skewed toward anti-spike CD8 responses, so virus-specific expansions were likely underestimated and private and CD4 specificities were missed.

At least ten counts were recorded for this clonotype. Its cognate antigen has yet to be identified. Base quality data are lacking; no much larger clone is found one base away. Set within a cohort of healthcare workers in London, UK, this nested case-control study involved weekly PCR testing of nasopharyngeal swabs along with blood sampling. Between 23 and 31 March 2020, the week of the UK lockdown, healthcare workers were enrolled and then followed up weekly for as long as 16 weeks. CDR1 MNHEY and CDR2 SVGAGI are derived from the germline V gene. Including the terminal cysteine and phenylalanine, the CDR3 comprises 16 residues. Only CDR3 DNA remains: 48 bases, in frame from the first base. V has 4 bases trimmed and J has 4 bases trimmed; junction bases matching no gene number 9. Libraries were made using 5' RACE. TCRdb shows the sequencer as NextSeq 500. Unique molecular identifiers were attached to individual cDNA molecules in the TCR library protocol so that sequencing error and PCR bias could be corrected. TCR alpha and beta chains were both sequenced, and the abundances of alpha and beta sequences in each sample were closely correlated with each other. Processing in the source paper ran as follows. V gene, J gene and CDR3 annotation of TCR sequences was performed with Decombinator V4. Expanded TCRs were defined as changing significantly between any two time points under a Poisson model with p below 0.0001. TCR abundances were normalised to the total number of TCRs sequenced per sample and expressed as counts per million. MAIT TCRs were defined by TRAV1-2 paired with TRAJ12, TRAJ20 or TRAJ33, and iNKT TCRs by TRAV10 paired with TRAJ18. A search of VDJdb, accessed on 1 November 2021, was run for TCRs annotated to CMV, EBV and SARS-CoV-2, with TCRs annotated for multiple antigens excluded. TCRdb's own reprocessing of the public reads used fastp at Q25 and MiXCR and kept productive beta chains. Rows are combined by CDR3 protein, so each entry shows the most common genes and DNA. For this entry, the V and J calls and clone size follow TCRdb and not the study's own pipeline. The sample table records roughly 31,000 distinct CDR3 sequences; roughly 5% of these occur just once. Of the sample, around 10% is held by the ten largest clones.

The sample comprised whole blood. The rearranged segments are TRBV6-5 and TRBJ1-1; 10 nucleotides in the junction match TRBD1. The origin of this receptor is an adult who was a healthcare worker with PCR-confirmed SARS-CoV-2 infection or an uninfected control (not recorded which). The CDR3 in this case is CASSFIQTGGLTEAFF. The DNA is TGTGCCAGCAGTTTCATCCAGACAGGGGGCCTCACTGAAGCTTTCTTT.